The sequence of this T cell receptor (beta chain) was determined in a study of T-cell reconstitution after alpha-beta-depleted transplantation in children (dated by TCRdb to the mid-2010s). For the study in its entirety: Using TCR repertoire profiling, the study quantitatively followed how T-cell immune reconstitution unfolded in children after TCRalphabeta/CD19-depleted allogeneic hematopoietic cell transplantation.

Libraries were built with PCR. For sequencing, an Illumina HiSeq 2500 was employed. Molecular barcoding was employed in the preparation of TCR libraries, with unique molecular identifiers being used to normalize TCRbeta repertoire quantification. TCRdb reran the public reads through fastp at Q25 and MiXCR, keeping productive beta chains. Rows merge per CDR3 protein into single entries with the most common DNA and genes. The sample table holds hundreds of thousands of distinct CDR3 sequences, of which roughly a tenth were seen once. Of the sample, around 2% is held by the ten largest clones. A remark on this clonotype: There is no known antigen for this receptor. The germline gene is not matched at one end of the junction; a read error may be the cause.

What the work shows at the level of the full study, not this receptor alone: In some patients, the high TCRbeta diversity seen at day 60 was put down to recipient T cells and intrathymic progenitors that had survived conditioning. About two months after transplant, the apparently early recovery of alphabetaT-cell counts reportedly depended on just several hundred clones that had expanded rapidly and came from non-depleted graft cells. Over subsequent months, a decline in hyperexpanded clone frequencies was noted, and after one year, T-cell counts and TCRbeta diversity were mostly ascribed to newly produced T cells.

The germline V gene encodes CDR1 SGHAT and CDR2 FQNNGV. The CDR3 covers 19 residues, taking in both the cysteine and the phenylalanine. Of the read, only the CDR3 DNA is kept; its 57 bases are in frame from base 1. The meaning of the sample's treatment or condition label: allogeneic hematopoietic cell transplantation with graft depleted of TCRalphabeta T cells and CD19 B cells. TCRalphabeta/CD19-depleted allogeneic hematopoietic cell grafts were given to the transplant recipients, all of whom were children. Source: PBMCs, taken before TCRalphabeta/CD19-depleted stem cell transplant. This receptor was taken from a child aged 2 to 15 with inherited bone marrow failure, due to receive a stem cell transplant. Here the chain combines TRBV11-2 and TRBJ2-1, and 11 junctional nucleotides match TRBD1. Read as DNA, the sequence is TGTGCCTGCAGCGGCCGGGACAGGGGGTACTTGAGCTCCTACAATGAGCAGTTCTTC. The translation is CACSGRDRGYLSSYNEQFF.